This T cell receptor (beta chain) was sequenced in a study of cytomegalovirus exposure and HLA in healthy donors. PCR amplification relied on 60 Vbeta primers (plus 13 Jbeta primers). The protocol was immunoSEQ multiplex PCR, while the TCRdb copy is restricted to in-frame clones and leaves out a portion. The table shows some 130,000 clones, with roughly two thirds occurring only once. This clone was counted once. Sequenced material: PBMCs. The sequence was obtained from a man younger than 45 in good health and CMV-seropositive.

This chain's CDR3 is CASRIQGAKETQYF. CDR3 in DNA: TGTGCCAGCAGGATACAGGGGGCTAAAGAGACCCAGTACTTC. V gene TRBV7-9 combines with J gene TRBJ2-5; 9 bases line up with TRBD1. CDR1 and CDR2 from the germline V gene are SEHNR and FQNEAQ (reference sequence). V lost 6 bases, J lost 3 bases, and 5 bases stayed unmatched. There are 14 residues in the CDR3.